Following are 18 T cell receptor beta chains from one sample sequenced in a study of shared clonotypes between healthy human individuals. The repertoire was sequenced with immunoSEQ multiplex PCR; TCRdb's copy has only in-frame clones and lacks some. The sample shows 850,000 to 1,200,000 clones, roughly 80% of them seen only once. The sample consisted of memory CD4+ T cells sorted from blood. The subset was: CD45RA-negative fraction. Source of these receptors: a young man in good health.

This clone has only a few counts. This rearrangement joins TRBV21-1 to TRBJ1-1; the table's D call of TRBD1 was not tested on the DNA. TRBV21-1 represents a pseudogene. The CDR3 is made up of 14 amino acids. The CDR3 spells CASSNVQGLGEAFF. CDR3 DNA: TGTGCCAGCAGCAACGTTCAGGGGTTGGGTGAAGCTTTCTTT.

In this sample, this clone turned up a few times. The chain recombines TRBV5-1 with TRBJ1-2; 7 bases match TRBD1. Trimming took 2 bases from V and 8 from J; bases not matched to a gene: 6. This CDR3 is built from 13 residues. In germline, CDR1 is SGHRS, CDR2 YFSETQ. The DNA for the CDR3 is TGCGCCAGCAGCTTCGAGGGACAGCGGGGCTACACCTTC. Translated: CASSFEGQRGYTF.

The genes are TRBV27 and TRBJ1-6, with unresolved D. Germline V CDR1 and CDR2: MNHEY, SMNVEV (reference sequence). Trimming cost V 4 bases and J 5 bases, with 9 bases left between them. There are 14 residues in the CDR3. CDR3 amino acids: CASSSHTDNSPLHF. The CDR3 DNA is TGTGCCAGCAGTTCCCACACGGATAATTCACCCCTCCACTTT.

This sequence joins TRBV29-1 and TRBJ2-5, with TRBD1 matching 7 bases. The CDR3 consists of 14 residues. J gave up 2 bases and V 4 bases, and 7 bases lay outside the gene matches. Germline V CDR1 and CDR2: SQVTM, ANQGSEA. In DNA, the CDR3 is TGCAGCGTTGTAAATGGACAGGTTCAAGAGACCCAGTACTTC. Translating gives CSVVNGQVQETQYF.

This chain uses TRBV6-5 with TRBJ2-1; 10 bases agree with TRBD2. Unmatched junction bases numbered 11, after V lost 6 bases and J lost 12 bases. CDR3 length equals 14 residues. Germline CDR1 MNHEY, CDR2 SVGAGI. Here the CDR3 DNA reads TGTGCCAGCAGCGGAAATAGCGGGGGGTCGGGGCAGTTCTTC. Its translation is CASSGNSGGSGQFF.

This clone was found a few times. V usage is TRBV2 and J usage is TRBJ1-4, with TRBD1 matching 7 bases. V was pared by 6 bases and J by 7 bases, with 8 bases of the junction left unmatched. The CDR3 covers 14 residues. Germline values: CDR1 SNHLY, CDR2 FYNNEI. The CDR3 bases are TGTGCCAGCAGGAGGGGGCAGGGAGGTGAAAAACTGTTTTTT. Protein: CASRRGQGGEKLFF.

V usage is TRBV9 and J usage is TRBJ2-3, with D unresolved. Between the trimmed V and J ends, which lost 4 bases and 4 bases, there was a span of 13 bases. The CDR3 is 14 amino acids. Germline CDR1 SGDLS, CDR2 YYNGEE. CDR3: CASSLDPSPDTQYF. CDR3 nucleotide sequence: TGTGCCAGCAGCCTAGACCCCTCCCCAGATACGCAGTATTTT.

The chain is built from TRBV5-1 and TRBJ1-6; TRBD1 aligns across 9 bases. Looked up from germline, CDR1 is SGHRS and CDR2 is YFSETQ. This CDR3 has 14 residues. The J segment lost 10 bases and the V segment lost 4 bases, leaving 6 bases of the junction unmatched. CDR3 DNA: TGCGCCAGCAGCGAGGGACAGGGTGGGTCACCCCTCCACTTT. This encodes CASSEGQGGSPLHF.

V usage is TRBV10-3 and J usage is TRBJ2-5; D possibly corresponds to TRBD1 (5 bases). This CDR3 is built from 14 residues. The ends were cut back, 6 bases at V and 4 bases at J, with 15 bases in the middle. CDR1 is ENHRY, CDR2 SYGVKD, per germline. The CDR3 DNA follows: TGTGCCATCAGCGACGGGCAGGGAACAGAGACCCAGTACTTC. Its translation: CAISDGQGTETQYF.

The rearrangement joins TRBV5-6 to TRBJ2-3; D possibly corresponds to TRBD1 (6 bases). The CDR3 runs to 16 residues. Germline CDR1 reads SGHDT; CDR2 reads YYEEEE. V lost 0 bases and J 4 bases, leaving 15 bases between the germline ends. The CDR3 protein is CASSLGWGQGADTQYF. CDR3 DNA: TGTGCCAGCAGCTTGGGATGGGGACAAGGGGCAGATACGCAGTATTTT.

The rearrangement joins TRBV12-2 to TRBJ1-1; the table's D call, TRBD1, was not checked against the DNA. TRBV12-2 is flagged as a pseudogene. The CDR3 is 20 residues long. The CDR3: CASRLAKHRDRGGMNTEAFF. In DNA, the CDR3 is TGTGCAAGTCGCTTAGCGAAGCACCGGGACAGGGGAGGGATGAACACTGAAGCTTTCTTT.

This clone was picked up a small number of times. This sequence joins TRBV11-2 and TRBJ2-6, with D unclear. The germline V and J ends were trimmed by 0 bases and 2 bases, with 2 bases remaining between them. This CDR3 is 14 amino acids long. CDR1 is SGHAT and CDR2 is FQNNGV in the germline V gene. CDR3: CASSLDAGANVLTF. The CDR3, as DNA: TGTGCCAGCAGCTTAGACGCTGGGGCCAACGTCCTGACTTTC.

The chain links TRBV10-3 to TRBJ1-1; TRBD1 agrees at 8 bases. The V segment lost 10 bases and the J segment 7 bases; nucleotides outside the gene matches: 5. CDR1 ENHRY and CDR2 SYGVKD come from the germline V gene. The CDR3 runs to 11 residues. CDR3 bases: TGTGCCACCCGGACAGGGCTTGAAGCTTTCTTT. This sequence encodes CATRTGLEAFF.

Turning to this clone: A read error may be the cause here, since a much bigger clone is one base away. The CDR3 sequence is CASSLGATNGGIQETQYF. The CDR3 DNA reads as TGTGCCAGCAGTCTAGGGGCGACTAACGGGGGAATCCAAGAGACCCAGTACTTC. V usage is TRBV11-2 and J usage is TRBJ2-5; TRBD2 might be the D (6 bases). CDR1 and CDR2 (germline): SGHAT, FQNNGV. V was pared by 6 bases and J by 1 base, with 24 bases between. The CDR3 length is 18 residues. Full variable domain (outside the CDR3, taken from reference TRBV11-2 and TRBJ2-5): EAGVAQSPRYKIIEKRQSVAFWCNPISGHATLYWYQQILGQGPKLLIQFQNNGVVDDSQLPKDRFSAERLKGVDSTLKIQPAKLEDSAVYLCASSLGATNGGIQETQYFGPGTRLLVL.

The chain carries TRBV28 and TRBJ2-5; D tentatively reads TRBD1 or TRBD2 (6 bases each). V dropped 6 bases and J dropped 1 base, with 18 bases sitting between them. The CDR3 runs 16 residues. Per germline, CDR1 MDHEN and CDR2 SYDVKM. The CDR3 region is CASSGSYKGGQETQYF. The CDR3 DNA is TGTGCCAGCAGCGGCTCTTATAAGGGGGGCCAAGAGACCCAGTACTTC.

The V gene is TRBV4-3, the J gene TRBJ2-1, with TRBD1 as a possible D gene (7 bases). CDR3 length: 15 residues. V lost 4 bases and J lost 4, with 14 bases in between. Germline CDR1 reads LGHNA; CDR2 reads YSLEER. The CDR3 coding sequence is TGCGCCAGCAGCCGGAAGGGGGCGGGGTACAATGAGCAGTTCTTC. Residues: CASSRKGAGYNEQFF.

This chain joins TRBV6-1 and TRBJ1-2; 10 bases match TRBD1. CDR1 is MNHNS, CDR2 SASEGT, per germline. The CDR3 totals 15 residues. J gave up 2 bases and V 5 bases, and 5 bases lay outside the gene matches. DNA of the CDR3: TGTGCCAGCAGTATCCAGACAGGGGGCAACTATGGCTACACCTTC. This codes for CASSIQTGGNYGYTF.

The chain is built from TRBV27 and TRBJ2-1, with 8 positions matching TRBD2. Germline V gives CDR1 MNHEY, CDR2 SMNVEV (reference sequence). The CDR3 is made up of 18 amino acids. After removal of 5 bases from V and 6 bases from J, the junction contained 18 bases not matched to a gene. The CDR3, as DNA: TGTGCCAGCAGTCCCCGAGGGACTAGGCGGGGTGAATCCAATGAGCAGTTCTTC. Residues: CASSPRGTRRGESNEQFF.